The 9 T cell receptor beta chains in this list originate from one sample, sequenced in a study of blood T cells in healthy people across ages. With a J-beta primer mix and a sample-barcoded 5' primer, a second PCR ran about 7 to 12 cycles. TCRdb itself ran the 5' RACE reads through MiXCR, one entry per CDR3 protein. The table lists more than 1,400,000 distinct CDR3 sequences, around two fifths of them singletons, with 6.5% to 10% in the top ten. Specimen: blood. These receptors originate from a woman in her late teens or twenties in good health.

This clonotype appeared a few times. J is TRBJ2-7 and V is TRBV28; 7 nucleotides align to TRBD1. The V segment lost 6 bases and the J segment 7 bases; nucleotides outside the gene matches: 9. Germline V gene lookup returns CDR1 MDHEN and CDR2 SYDVKM. The CDR3 is made up of 13 amino acids. The CDR3 here is CASRNDRALEQYF. The CDR3 region has the DNA TGTGCCAGCAGGAACGACAGGGCATTAGAGCAGTACTTC.

The J gene is TRBJ1-6, the V gene TRBV7-2, with 9 bases aligning to TRBD1. CDR1 is SGHTA and CDR2 is FQGNSA in the germline V gene. This CDR3 contains 15 residues. The trim removed 5 bases at V and 7 bases at J, leaving 6 bases unmatched. CDR3 loop: CASSPQGAQNSPLHF. The CDR3 DNA sequence: TGTGCCAGCAGCCCACAGGGGGCGCAGAATTCACCCCTCCACTTT.

The chain uses TRBV18 and TRBJ2-1, with a possible D match to TRBD2 (5 bases). Germline CDR1 KGHSH, CDR2 LQKENI. Between the trimmed V and J ends, which lost 1 base and 4 bases, there was a span of 11 bases. This CDR3 has 15 amino acids. The CDR3 region has the DNA TGTGCCAGCTCACCACAACTAGAGGATTACAATGAGCAGTTCTTC. Protein sequence: CASSPQLEDYNEQFF.

This clonotype occurred many times. The chain employs TRBV29-1 and TRBJ1-2; D is unclear. Trimming left V 3 bases short and J 5 bases short, with 10 bases between. Germline V gene data show CDR1 as SQVTM and CDR2 as ANQGSEA. The CDR3 loop spans 12 amino acids. The CDR3 sequence is CSVERTGYGYTF. CDR3 DNA: TGCAGCGTTGAGCGGACTGGTTATGGCTACACCTTC.

This clonotype has a single count. The V and J genes are TRBV3-1 and TRBJ1-2; the D gene is possibly TRBD1 (5 bases). The CDR3 has 15 amino acids. V was clipped by 8 bases and J by 5 bases, with 21 bases between them. Germline CDR1 LGHDT, CDR2 YNNKEL (reference sequence). CDR3 sequence reads: CASGFRKGGGYGYTF. In nucleotides, the CDR3 is TGTGCCAGCGGCTTCCGAAAGGGCGGGGGGTATGGCTACACCTTC.

The chain joins TRBV4-1 to TRBJ1-6; D is perhaps TRBD1 (6 bases). This CDR3 is 18 amino acids long. Germline CDR1 MGHRA, CDR2 YSYEKL. V lost 0 bases and J 2 bases, leaving 14 bases between the germline ends. Here the CDR3 reads CASSQDGGGRTYNSPLHF. CDR3 coding DNA: TGCGCCAGCAGCCAAGATGGCGGGGGGCGGACCTATAATTCACCCCTCCACTTT.

In its sample, this clonotype was seen once. Relative to the germline gene, one junction end is altered; a read error may explain this. The chain recombines TRBV10-3 with TRBJ2-2, with TRBD2 as a possible D gene (5 bases). Germline V CDR1 and CDR2: ENHRY, SYGVKD. The CDR3 loop spans 16 amino acids. CDR3 region: CASSEAPRRDTGELFF. The CDR3 region has the DNA TGTGCCAGCAGTGAAGCTCCTAGGCGGGACACCGGGGAGCTGTTTTTT.

The chain is built from TRBV11-2 and TRBJ2-7; D unresolved. Trimming removed 1 base at V and 7 bases at J, with 17 bases between. The CDR3 consists of 15 residues. Germline V gene lookup returns CDR1 SGHAT and CDR2 FQNNGV. The CDR3 loop reads CASSLAWTAQGEQYF. The DNA of the CDR3 is TGTGCCAGCAGCTTAGCCTGGACGGCGCAAGGAGAGCAGTACTTC.

This clonotype has a handful of counts. The chain employs TRBV20-1 and TRBJ2-7; tentative D call: TRBD1 (6 bases). This CDR3 contains 13 residues. The V gene's germline CDR1 is DFQATT and CDR2 SNEGSKA (reference sequence). Deletions cut 6 bases from V and 4 bases from J, with 16 bases between. The CDR3 sequence: CSATPGTTYEQYF. CDR3 coding DNA: TGCAGTGCAACCCCCGGGACAACATACGAGCAGTACTTC.